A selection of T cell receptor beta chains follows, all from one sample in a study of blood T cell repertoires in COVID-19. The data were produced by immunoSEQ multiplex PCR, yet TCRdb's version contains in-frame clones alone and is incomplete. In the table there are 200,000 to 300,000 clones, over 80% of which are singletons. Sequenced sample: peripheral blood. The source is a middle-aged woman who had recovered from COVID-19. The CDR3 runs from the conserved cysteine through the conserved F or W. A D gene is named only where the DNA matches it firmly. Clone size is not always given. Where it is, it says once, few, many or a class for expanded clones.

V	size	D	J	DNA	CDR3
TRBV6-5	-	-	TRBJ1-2	TGTGCCAGCGTCGGGGGGAACGACTATGGCTACACCTTC	CASVGGNDYGYTF
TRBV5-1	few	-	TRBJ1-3	TGCGCCAGCAGCAGACAGCCGACAGGTTCCTCTGGAAACACCATATATTTT	CASSRQPTGSSGNTIYF
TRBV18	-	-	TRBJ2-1	TGTGCCAGCTCATCTCTACTTGGGGGCGATGAGCAGTTCTTC	CASSSLLGGDEQFF
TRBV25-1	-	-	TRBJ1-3	TGTGCCAGCAGTGAATGGGAGGCGGCAATCATATATTTT	CASSEWEAAIIYF
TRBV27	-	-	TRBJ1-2	TGTGCCAGCAGTTTTTCAACCAAACAGGTTTTATTAGATGGCTACACCTTC	CASSFSTKQVLLDGYTF
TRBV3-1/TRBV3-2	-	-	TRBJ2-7	TGTGCCAGCAGCCAAAAAGGTCGGGTTACCCGCCTCTACGAGCAGTACTTC	CASSQKGRVTRLYEQYF
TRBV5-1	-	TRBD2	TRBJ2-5	TGCGCCAGCAGCTTTGGAGCGGGGGGCCCCTCGGAGACCCAGTACTTC	CASSFGAGGPSETQYF
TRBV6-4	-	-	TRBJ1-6	TGTGCCAGCAGACCCGGAGAGTTCTCACCCCTCCACTTT	CASRPGEFSPLHF
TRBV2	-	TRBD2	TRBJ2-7	TGTGCCAGCAGTCCAACCCGACTAGCGGGGATTTACGAGCAGTACTTC	CASSPTRLAGIYEQYF
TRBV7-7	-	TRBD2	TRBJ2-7	TGTGCCAGCTCCCCTAGCGGGCTCTCCTACGAGCAGTACTTC	CASSPSGLSYEQYF
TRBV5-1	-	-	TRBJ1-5	TGCGCCAGCAGAAGGGGGGAGGGCGACAATCAGCCCCAGCATTTT	CASRRGEGDNQPQHF
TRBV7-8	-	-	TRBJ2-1	TGTGCCAGCAGCTTAGGGCGCAGGGGATTCTACAATGAGCAGTTCTTC	CASSLGRRGFYNEQFF
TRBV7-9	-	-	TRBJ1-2	TGTGCCGCAAGAGGTGGCGACAACTATGGCTACACCTTC	CAARGGDNYGYTF
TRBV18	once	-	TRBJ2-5	TGTGCCAGCTCACCCCCGTCAAGGGGAAACCAAGAGACCCAGTACTTC	CASSPPSRGNQETQYF
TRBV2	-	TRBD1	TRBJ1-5	TGTGCCAGCAGTGAAGCGACAGGGGTGCAGGAGCCCCAGCATTTT	CASSEATGVQEPQHF
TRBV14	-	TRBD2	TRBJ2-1	TGTGCCAGCAGCCCCGTGGAGCGGGGGGGCGGGTACAATGAGCAGTTCTTC	CASSPVERGGGYNEQFF
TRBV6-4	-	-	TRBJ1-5	TGTGCCAGCAGTGTCAGGCCAGACAAAGAGCAATATAGCAATCAGCCCCAGCATTTT	CASSVRPDKEQYSNQPQHF
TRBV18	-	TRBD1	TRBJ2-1	TGTGCCAGCTCACCAGGGACAGGGTGGTCCTACAATGAGCAGTTCTTC	CASSPGTGWSYNEQFF
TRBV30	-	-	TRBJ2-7	TGTGCCTGGAGGTCGGAGAGCTCCTACGAGCAGTACTTC	CAWRSESSYEQYF
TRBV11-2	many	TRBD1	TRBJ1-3	TGTGCCAGCAGCTTGCAGGGGGCAACGCGGGGAAACACCATATATTTT	CASSLQGATRGNTIYF
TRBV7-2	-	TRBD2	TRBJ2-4	TGTGCCAGCAGGAACAGCGGGGGGCTAAACATTCAGTACTTC	CASRNSGGLNIQYF
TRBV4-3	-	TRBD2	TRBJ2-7	TGCGCCAGCAGCCAAGTTCCTAGCGGGCGGTACGAGCAGTACTTC	CASSQVPSGRYEQYF
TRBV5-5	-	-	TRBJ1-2	TGTGCCAGCAGCTTGGGGAGACCCTATGGCTACACCTTC	CASSLGRPYGYTF
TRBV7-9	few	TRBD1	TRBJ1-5	TGTGCCAGCAGCCCCTGGCCGGGACAGGGTTATCAGCCCCAGCATTTT	CASSPWPGQGYQPQHF
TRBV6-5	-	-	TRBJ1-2	TGTGCCAGCAGCTCCGGACAGAACTATGGCTACACCTTC	CASSSGQNYGYTF